This TCR beta chain was sequenced for a study of blood T cell repertoires in COVID-19 (TCRdb year 2020). Study-wide context: Collaborator samples came from the United States, Italy and Spain and covered acute and convalescent phases of COVID-19. Nearly every sample came with metadata listing a de-identified subject ID, COVID-19 status, age in years and sex. A freely available public database, intended as a resource for researchers studying the immune response to SARS-CoV-2, is where the repertoires were released. Where available, HLA class I and class II types were obtained from metadata supplied by the sample provider rather than from assay-based typing. The material from the prospective study consisted of cDNA or gDNA derived from T cells, B-cell-depleted T cells, or PBMCs. Subjects who had been exposed to COVID-19, were actively infected with it, or had recovered from it provided the deeply sampled blood TCRbeta repertoires that made up the dataset. The samples were drawn from two sources: the first 160 participants of the ongoing ImmuneRACE study, and 1,200 or so subjects contributed by 6 global collaborators.

Collaborating institutions collected whole blood in K2EDTA tubes following their own protocols. For TCRbeta analysis, collaborators shipped samples as frozen whole blood, isolated PBMCs, or DNA extracted from either of those sample types. TCRbeta CDR3 regions were amplified from genomic DNA by means of the immunoSEQ Assay, a bias-controlled multiplex PCR. The study's own analysis went as follows. Within the assay, amplification of reference gene primers was used to estimate how many nucleated cells each sample contained. To quantify the absolute abundance of each unique TCRbeta CDR3 rearrangement, sequence reads were collapsed and filtered. Productive Simpson clonality was computed per sample as the square root of Simpson's diversity index over productive rearrangements. Held by TCRdb, this immuneACCESS table contains in-frame sequences only and omits some clones. Under half of the omission traces to an unresolved V gene where checked; the cause of the rest is unknown. V and J calls and clone size are as listed in that table; D and trimming were resolved from the DNA. The sample table holds roughly 70,000 clones, of which 88% were seen once. The ten top clones hold more than 1.1% of the sample.

To note about this clone: Its antigen is unknown. No much larger clone is present one base from it, and per-base qualities are unavailable.

The CDR1 and CDR2 encoded by the germline V gene (reference sequence) are MNHNY and SVGAGI. Its CDR3 holds 15 amino acids, cysteine through phenylalanine. The retained sequence is limited to the CDR3, 45 bases, with the frame set at the first base. V gives up 7 bases and J gives up 0 bases, and the segment between their germline ends measures 10 bases. Broader findings and caveats from the paper: The amount of clinical and demographic metadata varied by source and participant and was provided uncurated.

The V and J genes are TRBV6-6 and TRBJ2-6, with the D gene call left open. This TCR was sampled from a human donor in a cohort sampled during active COVID-19. The specimen was peripheral blood. The DNA sequence is TGTGCCAGCACCGAAGCAAACTCTGGGGCCAACGTCCTGACTTTC. It specifies CASTEANSGANVLTF.